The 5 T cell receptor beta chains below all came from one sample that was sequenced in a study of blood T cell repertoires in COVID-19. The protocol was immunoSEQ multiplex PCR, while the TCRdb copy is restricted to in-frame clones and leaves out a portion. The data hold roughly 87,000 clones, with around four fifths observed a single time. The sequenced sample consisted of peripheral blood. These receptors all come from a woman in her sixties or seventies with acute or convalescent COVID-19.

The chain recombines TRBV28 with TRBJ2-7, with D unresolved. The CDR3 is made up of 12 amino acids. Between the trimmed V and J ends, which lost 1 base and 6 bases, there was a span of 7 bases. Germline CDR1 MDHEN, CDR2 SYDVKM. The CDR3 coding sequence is TGTGCCAGCAGTTTATCGCAGCGCGAGCAGTACTTC. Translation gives CASSLSQREQYF.

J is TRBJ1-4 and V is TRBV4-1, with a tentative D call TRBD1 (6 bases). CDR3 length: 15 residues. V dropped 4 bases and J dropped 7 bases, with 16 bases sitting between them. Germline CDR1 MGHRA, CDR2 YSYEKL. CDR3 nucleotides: TGCGCCAGCAGCCTCCGGACAGTAATTGGTGAAAAACTGTTTTTT. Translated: CASSLRTVIGEKLFF.

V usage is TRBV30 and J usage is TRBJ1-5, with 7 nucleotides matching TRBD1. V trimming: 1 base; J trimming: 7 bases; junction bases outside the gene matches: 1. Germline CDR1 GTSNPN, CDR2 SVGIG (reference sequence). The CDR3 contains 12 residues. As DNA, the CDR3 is TGTGCCTGGAGTGACAGGGGCCAGCCCCAGCATTTT. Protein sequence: CAWSDRGQPQHF.

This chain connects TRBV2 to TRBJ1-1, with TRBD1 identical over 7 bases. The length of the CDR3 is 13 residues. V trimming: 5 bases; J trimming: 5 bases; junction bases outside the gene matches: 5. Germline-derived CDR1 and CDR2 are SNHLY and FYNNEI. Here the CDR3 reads CASSQTGETEAFF. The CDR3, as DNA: TGTGCCAGCAGTCAAACAGGGGAGACTGAAGCTTTCTTT.

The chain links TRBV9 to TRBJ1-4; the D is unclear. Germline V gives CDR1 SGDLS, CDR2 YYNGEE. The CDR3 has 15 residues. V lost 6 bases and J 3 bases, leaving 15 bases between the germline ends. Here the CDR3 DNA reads TGTGCCAGCACGAACAGCCTACAGCCTAATGAAAAACTGTTTTTT. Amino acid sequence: CASTNSLQPNEKLFF.